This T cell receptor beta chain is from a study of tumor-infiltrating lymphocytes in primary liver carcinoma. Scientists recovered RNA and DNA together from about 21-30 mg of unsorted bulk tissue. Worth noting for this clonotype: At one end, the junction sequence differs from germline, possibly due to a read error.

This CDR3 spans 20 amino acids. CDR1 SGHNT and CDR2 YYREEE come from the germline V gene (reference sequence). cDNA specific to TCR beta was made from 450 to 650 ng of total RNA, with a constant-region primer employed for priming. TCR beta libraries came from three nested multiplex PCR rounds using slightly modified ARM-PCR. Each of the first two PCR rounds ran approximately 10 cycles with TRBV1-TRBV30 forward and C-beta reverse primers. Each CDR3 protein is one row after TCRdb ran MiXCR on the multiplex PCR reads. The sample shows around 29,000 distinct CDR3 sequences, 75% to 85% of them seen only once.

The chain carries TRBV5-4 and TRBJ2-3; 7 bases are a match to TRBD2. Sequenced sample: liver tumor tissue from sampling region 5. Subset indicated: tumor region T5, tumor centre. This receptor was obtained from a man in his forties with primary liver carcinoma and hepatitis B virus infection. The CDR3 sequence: CAGSVMRLAGGMTSTDTQYF. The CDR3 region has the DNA TGTGCCGGCAGCGTTATGCGACTAGCTGGAGGGATGACTAGCACAGATACGCAGTATTTT.